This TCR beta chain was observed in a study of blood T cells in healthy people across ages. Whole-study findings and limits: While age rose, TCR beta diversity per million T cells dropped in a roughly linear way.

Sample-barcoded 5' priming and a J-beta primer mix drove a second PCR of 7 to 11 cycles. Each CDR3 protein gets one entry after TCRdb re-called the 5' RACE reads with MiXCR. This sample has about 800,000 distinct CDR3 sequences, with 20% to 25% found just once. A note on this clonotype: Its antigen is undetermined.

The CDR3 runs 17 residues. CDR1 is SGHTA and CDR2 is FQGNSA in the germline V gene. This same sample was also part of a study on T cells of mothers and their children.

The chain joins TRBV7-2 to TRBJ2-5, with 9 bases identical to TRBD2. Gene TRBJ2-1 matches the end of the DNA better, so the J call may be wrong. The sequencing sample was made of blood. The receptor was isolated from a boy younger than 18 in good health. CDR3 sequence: CASSLSPGREGRGEQFF. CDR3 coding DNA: TGTGCCAGCAGCTTAAGTCCCGGGCGGGAGGGCCGAGGTGAGCAGTTCTTC.